This record covers a single T cell receptor (beta chain). Antigen unknown. Assay used: immunoSEQ multiplex PCR; TCRdb lists only in-frame clones, some missing. The sample has 29,000 or so clones; roughly 80% are singletons. Time point meaning: recipient sample about 28 days before transplant, after cytoreduction. Blood collection times were about day -28 and days 30, 100, 180 posttransplant. This record belongs to a study of T cell clonotyping in hematopoietic cell transplantation. On the study more broadly: Pretransplant recipient samples were taken after cytoreduction.

The CDR3 is 11 residues long. Germline assignment: CDR1 GTSNPN and CDR2 SVGIG (reference sequence). Trimming took off 5 bases at V and 6 bases at J, with 8 bases between the two ends. Study observations and caveats: Few recipient clonotypes overlapped donors; over 95% were de novo at given depth. CD4 and CD8 repertoire contributions could not be separated without sorting.

Sequencing was performed on peripheral blood mononuclear cells, taken before stem cell transplant. The gene calls are TRBV30 and TRBJ2-1; D unresolved. The TCR was taken from a woman in her twenties or thirties with chronic myeloid leukemia. Some clones in this sample may be carry-over from other donors' samples. CDR3 protein: CAWEGFNEQFF. The CDR3 nucleotides read TGTGCCTGGGAAGGGTTCAATGAGCAGTTCTTC. Based on the CDR3 plus reference TRBV30 and TRBJ2-1, the full variable domain is SQTIHQWPATLVQPVGSPLSLECTVEGTSNPNLYWYRQAAGRGLQLLFYSVGIGQISSEVPQNLSASRPQDRQFILSSKKLLLSDSGFYLCAWEGFNEQFFGPGTRLTVL.